The sequence of this T cell receptor (beta chain) was determined in a study of blood T cells in healthy people across ages. Each sample yielded at least 6 micrograms of PBMC total RNA. The V and J ends lost 3 bases and 4 bases, in that order; junction bases with no gene match: 4. Germline V lookup: CDR1 MDHEN, CDR2 SYDVKM. This CDR3 region has 14 residues. Primers used in a second PCR of roughly 6 to 12 cycles were a sample-barcoded 5' primer and a J-beta primer mix. One entry per CDR3 protein, called by TCRdb with MiXCR from the 5' RACE reads. Of 850,000 to 1,300,000 distinct CDR3 sequences detected, around 43% appear once; the ten largest clones hold approximately 20%.

The sample taken for sequencing was blood. V is TRBV28 and J is TRBJ1-2; the match to TRBD1 covers 8 bases. The source is a woman in her sixties or seventies in good health. DNA for the CDR3: TGTGCCAGCAGTTTCCCAGGGGGCAGCTATGGCTACACCTTC. Protein: CASSFPGGSYGYTF.